This TCR beta chain emerged from a study of blood T cell repertoires in COVID-19. Study at large: T cells, B-cell-depleted T cells, or PBMCs supplied cDNA or gDNA.

The study assigned cohorts using participant-reported clinical history. Authors' methods: By means of reference gene primer amplification, nucleated cell counts were estimated. Some clones are missing from TCRdb's copy, which holds only in-frame ones; the method was immunoSEQ multiplex PCR. Clonal size and the V and J genes are those of that table, whereas D and trimming came from the DNA. The table includes 130,000 or so clones, around 80% detected once. J lost 1 base, V lost 4 bases, and 2 bases had no gene match. Germline CDR1 is LGHDT and CDR2 is YNNKEL (reference sequence). The CDR3 length is 15 residues.

The TCR comes from a middle-aged man with acute COVID-19. Specimen: PBMCs or T cells enriched from blood (not recorded which). The chain couples TRBV3-1 (or the pseudogene TRBV3-2) to TRBJ2-3; 10 bases match TRBD1. CDR3 residues: CASSLGTGGTDTQYF. The CDR3 bases are TGTGCCAGCAGCCTCGGGACAGGGGGCACAGATACGCAGTATTTT.